The following is a TCR beta chain sequence with its context. This clonotype was recorded many times. Its antigen remains unidentified. Base qualities are not at hand, and no much larger clone is one base apart. These data belong to a study of identical twins (dated by TCRdb to between 2015 and 2016). About the investigation overall: To test whether fetal clonotypes persist, the study used deep sequencing on TCR alpha and beta repertoires from monozygotic twins, unrelated adults of various ages, and cord blood. To rule out contamination, replicate twin experiments were performed at different times with different library preparation protocols.

The protocol used for the library was 5' RACE. TCRdb shows the sequencer as Illumina HiSeq 2000. Template switching added a universal primer binding site, and the final cDNA carried a unique molecular identifier that allowed TCR cDNA molecules to be counted accurately. First-strand cDNA for TCR alpha and beta chains was synthesized from specific primers in the conserved constant-segment region. To control for contamination, every cDNA library carried two barcodes: a SMART-Mk sample barcode plus Illumina barcodes. TruSeq adapter sequences along with Illumina sample barcodes were introduced in two successive PCR steps. The TCR alpha and beta cDNA libraries were sequenced on the Illumina HiSeq platform using custom primers. The paper's processing steps were these. MiGEC processed the raw reads to extract unique molecular identifiers, while MiXCR was used to determine the CDR3 positions. For each individual, recombination models were inferred using an EM algorithm with the repgenHMM and IGoR tools. The analysis of shared clonotypes was done with the tcR package in R, with sharing normalized by the product of cloneset sizes. To study raw recombination free of thymic and clonal selection effects, out-of-frame nonproductive sequences were analyzed. The public reads were quality trimmed at Q25 with fastp and then assembled into clones with MiXCR by TCRdb, keeping productive beta chains. All rows with the same CDR3 protein become a single entry with the most common DNA and genes. The V and J calls and clone size are TCRdb's, not the authors'. The sample has around 480,000 distinct CDR3 sequences on record, 13% to 15% of them singletons. Jointly, the top ten make up about 0.94% of the sample.

Overall results and qualifications from the work: Zero-insertion analyses could be partly confounded by invariant T cells such as MAIT and iNKT, though diverse VJ usage argued against such confounding for most clonotypes. Fewer insertions were carried by abundant cord blood beta clonotypes; a weaker similar trend was observed in young adult naive repertoires, while no such trend was observed in memory repertoires. Conclusions relied on cross-sectional statistical analysis, since the same donors could not be followed over many years. Compared with coincidental sharing between unrelated individuals, out-of-frame TCR alpha sequences shared between twins showed an excess of sequences with low generation probability. In beta out-of-frame sequences, excess twin sharing was weaker, because having fewer shared sequences lowered the signal-to-noise ratio. Out-of-frame TCR alpha sharing in monozygotic twins was systematically underestimated by recombination models, whereas sharing between unrelated individuals was in agreement with the recombination models.

The cysteine opens and the phenylalanine closes a CDR3 of 16 amino acids. Only the CDR3 region is kept as DNA, spanning 48 bases read in frame from base 1. V sheds 3 bases and J sheds 2 bases, leaving 17 bases between their ends. Looking up the germline V gene yields CDR1 SGDLS and CDR2 YYNGEE. Every donor in the study was a healthy Caucasian. Three pairs of female monozygotic twins, all aged roughly 18 to 29 years, were included in the twin cohort. CD4+ and CD8+ T cell populations were isolated with positive isolation kits from Invitrogen. The same data also went into a second study, on yellow fever vaccine responses in identical twins. As described in the second report: The authors reported that the T cell response to vaccination in identical twins appeared partly convergent and partly personalized. In identical twins, the study followed T cell clones that responded to the vaccine with precision.

The origin of this receptor is a woman aged 18-30 years in good health. This sequence uses TRBV9 and TRBJ2-5; the D gene cannot be resolved beyond TRBD1 or TRBD2, each matching 7 bases. The material sequenced was CD4+ T cells sorted from blood. DNA sequence: TGTGCCAGCAGCGCGAGCGGGACAGCAAAACAAGAGACCCAGTACTTC. Protein translation: CASSASGTAKQETQYF.